The 30 T cell receptor beta chains listed next were all sequenced from one sample in a study of cytomegalovirus exposure and HLA in healthy donors. With 60 Vbeta and 13 Jbeta primers, the PCR was carried out. Sequencing used immunoSEQ multiplex PCR; TCRdb keeps in-frame clones, though not all of them. The sample shows under 200,000 clones, 80% to 85% of them seen only once. Sequenced: PBMCs. All receptors come from a human donor in good health.

The chain is built from TRBV7-3 and TRBJ2-3; D may be TRBD1 (5 bases). The CDR3 has 15 amino acids. The V gene lost 4 bases and the J gene lost 2 bases, with 13 bases spanning the gap. The germline CDR1 and CDR2 sequences are SGHTA and FQGTGA. CDR3 loop: CASSSETDNTDTQYF. In DNA form, the CDR3 reads TGTGCCAGCAGCTCCGAGACAGATAACACAGATACGCAGTATTTT.

V and J are TRBV5-6 and TRBJ1-2; possibly TRBD1 for D (6 bases). Germline CDR1 is SGHDT and CDR2 is YYEEEE. The CDR3 runs to 15 residues. Trimming removed 1 base at V and 2 bases at J, with 12 bases between. The chain's CDR3 is CASSLFDRINYGYTF. The CDR3 nucleotides read TGTGCCAGCAGCTTGTTCGACAGGATAAACTATGGCTACACCTTC.

The chain uses TRBV7-9 and TRBJ2-7, with TRBD1 as a possible D gene (5 bases). The CDR3 covers 13 residues. Germline CDR1 is SEHNR and CDR2 is FQNEAQ (reference sequence). The germline V and J ends were trimmed by 1 base and 2 bases, with 6 bases remaining between them. The CDR3 nucleotides are TGTGCCAGCAGCTTAGGGACACCCTACGAGCAGTACTTC. Encoded protein: CASSLGTPYEQYF.

Of note for this clone: Different DNA sequences within this sample yield the same CDR3. The chain couples TRBV19 to TRBJ1-1; D is ambiguous. Trimming left V 4 bases short and J 1 base short, with 7 bases between. The CDR3 is 13 amino acids. The germline CDR1 and CDR2 sequences are LNHDA and SQIVND (reference sequence). In DNA, the CDR3 is TGTGCCAGTAGTAGTAGTCAGAACACTGAAGCTTTCTTT. Encoded protein: CASSSSQNTEAFF. The complete variable domain, with remaining parts taken from reference TRBV19 and TRBJ1-1, reads DGGITQSPKYLFRKEGQNVTLSCEQNLNHDAMYWYRQDPGQGLRLIYYSQIVNDFQKGDIAEGYSVSREKKESFPLTVTSAQKNPTAFYLCASSSSQNTEAFFGQGTRLTVV.

The chain is built from TRBV27 and TRBJ1-1; D is unresolved. Germline CDR1 is MNHEY and CDR2 is SMNVEV (reference sequence). The CDR3 extends over 13 amino acids. V was trimmed by 2 bases and J by 8 bases, leaving 12 bases between them. CDR3 coding DNA: TGTGCCAGCAGTTTAGGTGGCCTGGGCGAAGCTTTCTTT. This translates into CASSLGGLGEAFF.

The CDR3 loop reads CASSLGGRGGYTF. The CDR3 DNA reads as TGTGCCAGCAGCTTAGGAGGGAGGGGTGGCTACACCTTC. This chain uses TRBV7-2 with TRBJ1-2, with D possibly being TRBD1 (5 bases). The CDR3 is 13 residues long. V was cut by 1 base and J by 7 bases, with 10 bases left in between. Germline CDR1 SGHTA, CDR2 FQGNSA.

V and J are TRBV7-9 and TRBJ2-2, with 9 bases lining up with TRBD1. Germline values: CDR1 SEHNR, CDR2 FQNEAQ (reference sequence). Trimming at V came to 6 bases and at J to 4 bases, leaving 6 bases not matched to a gene. CDR3 length: 15 residues. The CDR3 reads CASRQPGQGTGELFF. Here the CDR3 DNA reads TGTGCCAGCAGACAGCCGGGACAGGGCACCGGGGAGCTGTTTTTT.

This clone was found a few times. The chain uses TRBV27 and TRBJ1-2; no firm D call. Per germline, CDR1 MNHEY and CDR2 SMNVEV (reference sequence). The V end lost 5 bases, the J end lost 4 bases, and 11 bases lay between the germline ends. The CDR3 has 13 amino acids. The CDR3 sequence: CASSTDEGYGYTF. Here the CDR3 DNA reads TGTGCCAGCAGTACCGACGAGGGCTATGGCTACACCTTC.

This chain links TRBV14 with TRBJ2-2; D not certain. This CDR3 has 16 residues. Germline assignment: CDR1 SGHDN and CDR2 FVKESK. Between the trimmed V and J ends, which lost 4 bases and 3 bases, there was a span of 15 bases. In nucleotides, the CDR3 is TGTGCCAGCAGCCTAAGCCTACAGATTTACACCGGGGAGCTGTTTTTT. It specifies CASSLSLQIYTGELFF. The full variable domain, completed using reference TRBV14 and TRBJ2-2, is EAGVTQFPSHSVIEKGQTVTLRCDPISGHDNLYWYRRVMGKEIKFLLHFVKESKQDESGMPNNRFLAERTGGTYSTLKVQPAELEDSGVYFCASSLSLQIYTGELFFGEGSRLTVL.

This sequence joins TRBV11-2 and TRBJ2-2; maybe TRBD2 (7 bases). The CDR3 length is 15 residues. Trimming took off 7 bases at V and 0 bases at J, with 12 bases between the two ends. CDR1 and CDR2 (germline): SGHAT, FQNNGV. CDR3 region: CASIWRGPNTGELFF. In DNA form, the CDR3 reads TGTGCCAGCATTTGGCGGGGGCCGAACACCGGGGAGCTGTTTTTT.

The chain links TRBV19 to TRBJ1-2, with 7 bases identical to TRBD1. With V trimmed by 7 bases and J by 4 bases, 9 bases remained unmatched. Germline lookup yields CDR1 LNHDA and CDR2 SQIVND (reference sequence). CDR3 size: 14 residues. For the CDR3, the DNA is TGTGCCAGTACCACGAGACAGGGACCCTATGGCTACACCTTC. Translation: CASTTRQGPYGYTF. Based on the CDR3 plus reference TRBV19 and TRBJ1-2, the full variable domain is DGGITQSPKYLFRKEGQNVTLSCEQNLNHDAMYWYRQDPGQGLRLIYYSQIVNDFQKGDIAEGYSVSREKKESFPLTVTSAQKNPTAFYLCASTTRQGPYGYTFGSGTRLTVV.

The chain carries TRBV21-1 and TRBJ1-1. TRBV21-1 is deemed a pseudogene. The CDR3 loop spans 17 amino acids. CDR3 loop: CASSALIGGRLRAEAFF. CDR3 sequence (DNA): TGTGCCAGCAGCGCCTTGATCGGGGGGCGGCTCCGGGCTGAAGCTTTCTTT.

V is TRBV2 and J is TRBJ2-1; tentative D call: TRBD2 (6 bases). V lost 2 bases to trimming and J lost 3 bases, with 11 bases between them. CDR1 and CDR2 (germline): SNHLY, FYNNEI. This CDR3 contains 15 residues. The CDR3 DNA is TGTGCCAGCAGTGAAATGGGACTCCACTACAATGAGCAGTTCTTC. It codes for CASSEMGLHYNEQFF.

The rearrangement links TRBV4-3 to TRBJ2-7, with TRBD2 matching 8 bases. This CDR3 comprises 15 residues. The V gene's germline CDR1 is LGHNA and CDR2 YSLEER. V was clipped by 0 bases and J by 2 bases; unmatched bases: 3. This chain's CDR3 is CASSQDIGGAYEQYF. Here the CDR3 DNA reads TGCGCCAGCAGCCAAGATATCGGGGGGGCCTACGAGCAGTACTTC.

V gene TRBV29-1 combines with J gene TRBJ1-1; D not certain. Germline V gives CDR1 SQVTM, CDR2 ANQGSEA. The CDR3 covers 13 residues. V lost 6 bases to trimming and J lost 1 base, with 12 bases between them. This CDR3 reads CSVLGRQNTEAFF. CDR3 nucleotide sequence: TGCAGCGTCTTGGGCAGGCAGAACACTGAAGCTTTCTTT.

V is TRBV7-8 and J is TRBJ1-4; D gene uncertain. This CDR3 region has 14 residues. Trimming removed 1 base from V and 7 bases from J, with 10 bases in between. CDR1 and CDR2 (germline): SGHVS, FQNEAQ. CDR3 region: CASSLDSGSEKLFF. Written as DNA, the CDR3 is TGTGCCAGCAGCTTAGACAGTGGCAGTGAAAAACTGTTTTTT.

This chain links TRBV7-8 with TRBJ1-2; TRBD1 is a possible D gene (5 bases). Germline CDR1 reads SGHVS; CDR2 reads FQNEAQ. The CDR3 is made up of 14 amino acids. Trimming took 1 base from V and 5 from J, leaving 11 bases between them. The DNA of the CDR3 is TGTGCCAGCAGCTTAGGCGCAGGGCGGTATGGCTACACCTTC. Translating it yields CASSLGAGRYGYTF.

The V and J genes are TRBV18 and TRBJ2-5, with D possibly being TRBD1 (6 bases). CDR1 and CDR2 from the germline V gene are KGHSH and LQKENI. Trimming removed 3 bases at V and 4 bases at J, with 18 bases between. The CDR3 has 16 residues. The CDR3 here is CASSPGQLAVGETQYF. The CDR3 DNA follows: TGTGCCAGCTCACCGGGACAATTAGCCGTGGGAGAGACCCAGTACTTC.

The V gene is TRBV13, the J gene TRBJ2-1, with 10 bases aligning to TRBD1. Germline loops: CDR1 PRHDT, CDR2 FYEKMQ (reference sequence). Trimming removed 2 bases from V and 7 bases from J; junction bases left unmatched: 5. The length of the CDR3 is 15 residues. CDR3 DNA: TGTGCCAGCAGCTTACCGGGACAGGGGAGGAATGAGCAGTTCTTC. This translates into CASSLPGQGRNEQFF.

This chain uses TRBV5-1 with TRBJ2-7; 9 nucleotides agree with TRBD1. Germline CDR1 and CDR2: SGHRS and YFSETQ. J was trimmed by 5 bases and V by 5 bases; bases with no gene match: 5. The CDR3 totals 13 residues. CDR3 in DNA: TGCGCCAGCAGAGGGACAGGGTATCACGAGCAGTACTTC. This sequence encodes CASRGTGYHEQYF.

This clone has only a few counts. The chain joins TRBV6-5 to TRBJ2-3, with 7 bases that match TRBD2. The length of the CDR3 is 15 residues. The V segment lost 7 bases and the J segment 0 bases; nucleotides outside the gene matches: 7. Germline V gene sequence: CDR1 MNHEY, CDR2 SVGAGI. Written as DNA, the CDR3 is TGTGCCAGCACCAAAGGGAGGGGTAGCACAGATACGCAGTATTTT. Its protein product is CASTKGRGSTDTQYF.

This clone was detected once. The rearrangement uses TRBV30 and TRBJ1-3; possible D gene TRBD1, 5 bases. The germline V gene has CDR1 GTSNPN and CDR2 SVGIG (reference sequence). The CDR3 is 13 residues long. V lost 3 bases and J lost 4, with 10 bases in between. CDR3 residues: CAWRGRGGNTIYF. CDR3 bases: TGTGCCTGGAGGGGGCGCGGAGGAAACACCATATATTTT.

The chain carries TRBV2 and TRBJ1-1, with D uncertain. CDR1 is SNHLY, CDR2 FYNNEI, per germline. The germline V and J ends were trimmed by 6 bases and 1 base, with 9 bases remaining between them. The CDR3 loop spans 13 amino acids. The CDR3 is CASSDTENTEAFF. DNA for the CDR3: TGTGCCAGCAGCGATACAGAGAACACTGAAGCTTTCTTT.

The sample holds a few counts of this clone. The gene calls are TRBV28 and TRBJ1-6; TRBD1 might be the D (6 bases). Between the trimmed V and J ends, which lost 3 bases and 7 bases, there was a span of 16 bases. CDR1 is MDHEN and CDR2 is SYDVKM in the germline V gene. This CDR3 spans 16 amino acids. CDR3 sequence: CASSLLDPGQNSPLHF. DNA for the CDR3: TGTGCCAGCAGTTTGCTGGACCCGGGACAAAATTCACCCCTCCACTTT.

The genes are TRBV9 and TRBJ2-5; 7 bases are a match to TRBD2. The V gene's germline CDR1 is SGDLS and CDR2 YYNGEE. The V segment lost 0 bases and the J segment 5 bases; nucleotides outside the gene matches: 7. This CDR3 is 15 amino acids long. The CDR3 DNA sequence: TGTGCCAGCAGCGTAGGTCCGGGGGGTCGGGAGACCCAGTACTTC. This encodes CASSVGPGGRETQYF.

The chain is built from TRBV25-1 and TRBJ1-1, with D possibly matching TRBD1 (5 bases). The CDR3 has 11 amino acids. V gave up 8 bases and J gave up 7 bases, with 11 bases separating them. CDR1 is MGHDK, CDR2 SYGVNS, per germline. DNA of the CDR3: TGTGCCAGCCAGGGTGGTGTTGAAGCTTTCTTT. Its translation is CASQGGVEAFF.

For the CDR3, the DNA is TGTGCCAGCAGCTTGGTGGGCAGGGACCAAGAGACCCAGTACTTC. Residues: CASSLVGRDQETQYF. The V call is TRBV5-4, the J call TRBJ2-5; D is perhaps TRBD1 (5 bases). This CDR3 is 15 amino acids long. CDR1 is SGHNT and CDR2 is YYREEE in the germline V gene (reference sequence). Trimming removed 0 bases at V and 0 bases at J, with 9 bases between. Based on the CDR3 plus reference TRBV5-4 and TRBJ2-5, the full variable domain is ETGVTQSPTHLIKTRGQQVTLRCSSQSGHNTVSWYQQALGQGPQFIFQYYREEENGRGNFPPRFSGLQFPNYSSELNVNALELDDSALYLCASSLVGRDQETQYFGPGTRLLVL.

V is TRBV7-8 and J is TRBJ1-3; unclear D gene. From germline, CDR1 is SGHVS and CDR2 FQNEAQ. The CDR3 totals 16 residues. V lost 5 bases and J lost 0, with 14 bases in between. CDR3 sequence reads: CASSPTVLSSGNTIYF. For the CDR3, the DNA is TGTGCCAGCAGCCCCACCGTACTGAGCTCTGGAAACACCATATATTTT.

The V gene is TRBV5-1, the J gene TRBJ1-2, with D possibly being TRBD1 (5 bases). The CDR3 has 14 amino acids. With 4 bases removed from V and 8 bases from J, the gap between germline ends came to 18 bases. Germline V gene sequence: CDR1 SGHRS, CDR2 YFSETQ. CDR3 nucleotides: TGCGCCAGCAGCCCGGGACTCCTCGTGCGCGGCTACACCTTC. As protein: CASSPGLLVRGYTF. Using reference TRBV5-1 and TRBJ1-2 for the parts outside the CDR3, the full variable domain is KAGVTQTPRYLIKTRGQQVTLSCSPISGHRSVSWYQQTPGQGLQFLFEYFSETQRNKGNFPGRFSGRQFSNSRSEMNVSTLELGDSALYLCASSPGLLVRGYTFGSGTRLTVV.

The chain uses TRBV5-1 and TRBJ1-1; 7 bases map to TRBD1. There are 17 residues in the CDR3. V lost 3 bases, J lost 4 bases, and 15 bases stayed unmatched. Germline V gene lookup returns CDR1 SGHRS and CDR2 YFSETQ. The CDR3 spells CASSSYQQGFVFTEAFF. The CDR3 DNA sequence: TGCGCCAGCAGCTCCTACCAACAGGGGTTTGTATTCACTGAAGCTTTCTTT.